A single sample is the source of the 9 T cell receptor beta chains below, sequenced in a study of control samples from healthy donors and cancer patients. The repertoire was sequenced with immunoSEQ multiplex PCR; TCRdb's copy has only in-frame clones and lacks some. Of 400,000 to 500,000 clones in the sample, around nine tenths were seen once. The sample comprised PBMCs. The receptors derive from a man aged 35 to 55 with head and neck cancer.

The chain combines TRBV6-5 with TRBJ2-7, with TRBD1 as a possible D gene (6 bases). The CDR3 sequence is 15 residues long. V lost 0 bases, J lost 2 bases, and 11 bases lay in between. Germline values: CDR1 MNHEY, CDR2 SVGAGI. The CDR3 sequence: CASSYSTGVAYEQYF. The CDR3 bases are TGTGCCAGCAGTTACTCGACAGGAGTCGCCTACGAGCAGTACTTC.

J is TRBJ2-3 and V is TRBV2; 10 bases agree with TRBD1. The CDR3 consists of 17 residues. CDR1 is SNHLY and CDR2 is FYNNEI in the germline V gene. The ends lost 11 bases at V and 2 bases at J; junction bases unmatched: 16. Written as DNA, the CDR3 is TGTGCCGCCCATCCGACCGGGACAGGGGAACTCACAGATACGCAGTATTTT. Its protein is CAAHPTGTGELTDTQYF.

J is TRBJ1-2 and V is TRBV3-1 (or the pseudogene TRBV3-2); TRBD1 might be the D (5 bases). The CDR3 is 15 residues long. Trimming pared 0 bases from V and 6 bases from J, leaving 14 bases between. Germline V lookup: CDR1 LGHDT, CDR2 YNNKEL (reference sequence). The CDR3, as DNA: TGTGCCAGCAGCCAAGATTGGTCCGGGGCGGATGGCTACACCTTC. It yields the protein CASSQDWSGADGYTF.

The CDR3 loop reads CASSDGGGTSTDTQYF. CDR3 coding DNA: TGTGCCAGTAGCGACGGGGGGGGCACTAGCACAGATACGCAGTATTTT. V usage is TRBV19 and J usage is TRBJ2-3; 8 bases agree with TRBD2. CDR1 is LNHDA and CDR2 is SQIVND in the germline V gene (reference sequence). V was pared by 6 bases and J by 0 bases, with 8 bases of the junction left unmatched. The CDR3 is 16 amino acids.

The chain couples TRBV30 to TRBJ2-1; TRBD2 might be the D (7 bases). This CDR3 is 11 amino acids long. Trimming cost V 5 bases and J 9 bases, with 11 bases left between them. Germline V gene data show CDR1 as GTSNPN and CDR2 as SVGIG (reference sequence). The CDR3 reads CAWRGGAEQFF. DNA of the CDR3: TGTGCCTGGCGAGGGGGGGCTGAGCAGTTCTTC.

In DNA, the CDR3 is TGTGCCAGCAGACCGGACAGCTCTGGAAACACCATATATTTT. Protein product: CASRPDSSGNTIYF. V and J are TRBV3-1 (or the pseudogene TRBV3-2) and TRBJ1-3; D might be TRBD1 (6 bases). The CDR3 sequence is 14 residues long. Trimming took off 6 bases at V and 0 bases at J, with 9 bases between the two ends. Germline CDR1 reads LGHDT; CDR2 reads YNNKEL (reference sequence).

The rearrangement links TRBV3-1 (or the pseudogene TRBV3-2) to TRBJ2-1, with 10 bases identical to TRBD2. Looked up from germline, CDR1 is LGHDT and CDR2 is YNNKEL (reference sequence). Unmatched junction bases numbered 9, after V lost 1 base and J lost 0 bases. This CDR3 has 19 amino acids. CDR3 nucleotide sequence: TGTGCCAGCAGCCAAGGGACTAGCGGAGGACCCCTCTCCTACAATGAGCAGTTCTTC. This gives the protein CASSQGTSGGPLSYNEQFF.

The rearrangement joins TRBV3-1 (or the pseudogene TRBV3-2) to TRBJ2-2; D is possibly TRBD1 (6 bases). The CDR3 has 21 residues. The ends were cut back, 1 base at V and 6 bases at J, with 30 bases in the middle. Germline V gene sequence: CDR1 LGHDT, CDR2 YNNKEL (reference sequence). The CDR3 bases are TGTGCCAGCAGCCAAGTGGTGTATGGACAGAAGGCCCCGGAGAGGGCCGGGGAGCTGTTTTTT. It is translated as CASSQVVYGQKAPERAGELFF.

The rearrangement joins TRBV30 to TRBJ1-2, with D hard to call. V dropped 5 bases and J dropped 5 bases, with 12 bases sitting between them. The V gene's germline CDR1 is GTSNPN and CDR2 SVGIG (reference sequence). The CDR3 loop spans 12 amino acids. DNA of the CDR3: TGTGCCTGGGCCTCCGGGCTGTATGGCTACACCTTC. Translated, it gives CAWASGLYGYTF.